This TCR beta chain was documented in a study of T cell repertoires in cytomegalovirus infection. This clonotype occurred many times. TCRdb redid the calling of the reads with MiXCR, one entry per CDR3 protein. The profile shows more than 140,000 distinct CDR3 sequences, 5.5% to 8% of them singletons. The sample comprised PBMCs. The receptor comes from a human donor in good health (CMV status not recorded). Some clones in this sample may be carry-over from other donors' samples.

CDR3 bases: TGTGCCAGCAGCTTATCGGGGTCTAAGCAGTTCTTC. Its protein is CASSLSGSKQFF. The chain links TRBV7-2 to TRBJ2-1, with a weak D call TRBD2 (5 bases). Germline values: CDR1 SGHTA, CDR2 FQGNSA. The CDR3 loop spans 12 amino acids. Trimming cost V 2 bases and J 11 bases, with 10 bases left between them.